These 7 T cell receptor beta chains originate from one sample sequenced in a study of shared clonotypes between healthy human individuals. Libraries were prepared by immunoSEQ multiplex PCR; TCRdb keeps only in-frame clonotypes and omits some of them. The sample yields 500,000 to 550,000 clones, 90% to 96% seen once. Sequencing was carried out using naive CD4+ T cells sorted from blood. The subset denotes: CD45RA+ positively selected. The receptors stem from a woman aged 25-40 years in good health.

The chain is built from TRBV30 and TRBJ2-5; D not resolved. The CDR3 spans 12 residues. From germline, CDR1 is GTSNPN and CDR2 SVGIG (reference sequence). V gave up 0 bases and J gave up 5 bases, with 7 bases separating them. CDR3 residues: CAWSVSEETQYF. The CDR3 bases are TGTGCCTGGAGTGTAAGTGAGGAGACCCAGTACTTC.

The J gene is TRBJ1-1, the V gene TRBV11-2; D is unresolved. CDR1 is SGHAT, CDR2 FQNNGV, per germline. CDR3 length: 12 amino acids. V lost 0 bases to trimming and J lost 11 bases, with 10 bases between them. The CDR3 nucleotides read TGTGCCAGCAGCTTAGATTTGACAATGGCTTTCTTT. Translated, it gives CASSLDLTMAFF. Full variable domain (outside the CDR3, taken from reference TRBV11-2 and TRBJ1-1): EAGVAQSPRYKIIEKRQSVAFWCNPISGHATLYWYQQILGQGPKLLIQFQNNGVVDDSQLPKDRFSAERLKGVDSTLKIQPAKLEDSAVYLCASSLDLTMAFFGQGTRLTVV.

The genes are TRBV2 and TRBJ1-1; D is undetermined. The germline V and J ends were trimmed by 8 bases and 4 bases, with 17 bases remaining between them. CDR1 SNHLY and CDR2 FYNNEI come from the germline V gene. CDR3 length equals 14 residues. The CDR3 region has the DNA TGTGCCAGCTCGGGGATAATGTCGTTCACTGAAGCTTTCTTT. Translation gives CASSGIMSFTEAFF.

The V and J genes are TRBV30 and TRBJ2-3, with D perhaps matching TRBD1 (9 bases). The CDR3 covers 16 residues. Germline CDR1 and CDR2: GTSNPN and SVGIG (reference sequence). Deletions cut 0 bases from V and 4 bases from J, with 17 bases between. In DNA form, the CDR3 reads TGTGCCTGGAGTGTCCTTAGCGGGACAGGGTCAGATACGCAGTATTTT. This encodes CAWSVLSGTGSDTQYF.

The V call is TRBV19, the J call TRBJ2-1; D ambiguous. Germline values: CDR1 LNHDA, CDR2 SQIVND (reference sequence). There are 15 residues in the CDR3. Between the trimmed V and J ends, which lost 3 bases and 0 bases, there was a span of 9 bases. The CDR3 loop reads CASSMVATSYNEQFF. The CDR3 coding sequence is TGTGCCAGTAGTATGGTGGCGACCTCCTACAATGAGCAGTTCTTC.

This clone was observed a single time. The chain combines TRBV7-8 with TRBJ1-4; 11 positions match TRBD1. The V and J ends lost 6 bases and 7 bases, in that order; junction bases with no gene match: 4. From germline, CDR1 is SGHVS and CDR2 FQNEAQ. This CDR3 region has 14 residues. The CDR3 nucleotides read TGTGCCAGCAGAGGACAGGGGGCGGGTGAAAAACTGTTTTTT. It codes for CASRGQGAGEKLFF.

The CDR3 region has the DNA TGTGCCAGCAGTGTGGGACTAGCGGGAAGCTCAGATACGCAGTATTTT. As protein: CASSVGLAGSSDTQYF. The V and J genes are TRBV2 and TRBJ2-3, with 13 bases fitting TRBD2. V shed 4 bases, J shed 4 bases, and the junction held 5 bases outside the gene matches. The CDR3 has 16 amino acids. Germline V CDR1 and CDR2: SNHLY, FYNNEI.